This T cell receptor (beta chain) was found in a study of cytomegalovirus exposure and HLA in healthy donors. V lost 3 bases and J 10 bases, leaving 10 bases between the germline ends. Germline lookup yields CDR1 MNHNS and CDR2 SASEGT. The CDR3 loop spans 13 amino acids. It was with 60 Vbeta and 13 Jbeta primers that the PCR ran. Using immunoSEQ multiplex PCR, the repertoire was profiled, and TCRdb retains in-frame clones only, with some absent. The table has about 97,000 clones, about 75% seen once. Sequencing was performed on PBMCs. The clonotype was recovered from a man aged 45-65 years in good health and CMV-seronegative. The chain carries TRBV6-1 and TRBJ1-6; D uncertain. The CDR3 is CASSDSRKSPLHF. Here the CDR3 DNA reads TGTGCCAGCAGTGATTCGAGAAAATCACCCCTCCACTTT.